What follows is one T cell receptor (beta chain) and its context. The CDR3 spans 15 residues. The germline V gene has CDR1 SGHKS and CDR2 YYEKEE (reference sequence). Trimming stripped 0 bases from V and 0 bases from J, with 9 bases between. This entry comes from a study of human T cells and chemical hapten exposure. TCRdb re-derived calls from the RACE reads in MiXCR, one entry per CDR3 protein. The sample yields 50,000 to 70,000 distinct CDR3 sequences, around 12% seen once. As to time point: patch test 3, about 24 weeks after DPC sensitization. Sample treatment: therapeutic diphenylcyclopropenone sensitization with weekly scalp DPC.

The rearrangement uses TRBV5-5 and TRBJ1-2; unclear D gene. The specimen was whole blood, collected in connection with sensitization to the hapten diphenylcyclopropenone (DPC). This clonotype originated in a man under 40 with alopecia areata. Some clones in this sample may be carry-over from other donors' samples. The CDR3 is CASSLGRLTNYGYTF. Written as DNA, the CDR3 is TGTGCCAGCAGCTTGGGCCGGCTTACTAACTATGGCTACACCTTC.